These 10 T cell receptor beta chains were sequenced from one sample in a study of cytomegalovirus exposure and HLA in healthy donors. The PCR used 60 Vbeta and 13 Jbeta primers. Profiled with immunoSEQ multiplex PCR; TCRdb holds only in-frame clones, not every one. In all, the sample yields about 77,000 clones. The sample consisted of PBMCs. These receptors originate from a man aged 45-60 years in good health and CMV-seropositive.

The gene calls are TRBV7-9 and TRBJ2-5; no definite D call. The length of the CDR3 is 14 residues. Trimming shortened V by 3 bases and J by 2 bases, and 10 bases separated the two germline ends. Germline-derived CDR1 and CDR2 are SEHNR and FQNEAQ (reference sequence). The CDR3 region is CASSFWSQQETQYF. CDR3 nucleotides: TGTGCCAGCAGCTTTTGGTCACAGCAAGAGACCCAGTACTTC.

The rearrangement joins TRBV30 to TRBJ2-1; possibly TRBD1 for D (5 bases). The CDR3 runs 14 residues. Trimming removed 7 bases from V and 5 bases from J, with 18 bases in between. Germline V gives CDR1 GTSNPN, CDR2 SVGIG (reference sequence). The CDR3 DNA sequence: TGTGCCTCGGAGATAGGGGCTTTGGACAATGAGCAGTTCTTC. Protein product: CASEIGALDNEQFF.

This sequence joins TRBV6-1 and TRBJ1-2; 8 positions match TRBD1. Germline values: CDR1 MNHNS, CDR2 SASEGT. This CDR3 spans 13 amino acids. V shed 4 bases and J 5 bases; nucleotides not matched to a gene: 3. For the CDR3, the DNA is TGTGCCAGCAGTGTCGGGACAGGTTATGGCTACACCTTC. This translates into CASSVGTGYGYTF.

CDR3 nucleotide sequence: TGTGCCAGCAGCTTTCAGGGAGGGGGAAAAACTGAAGCTTTCTTT. It is translated as CASSFQGGGKTEAFF. The chain recombines TRBV7-9 with TRBJ1-1, with D maybe TRBD1 (6 bases). Trimming pared 3 bases from V and 5 bases from J, leaving 16 bases between. The CDR3 runs 15 residues. The germline V gene encodes CDR1 SEHNR and CDR2 FQNEAQ (reference sequence).

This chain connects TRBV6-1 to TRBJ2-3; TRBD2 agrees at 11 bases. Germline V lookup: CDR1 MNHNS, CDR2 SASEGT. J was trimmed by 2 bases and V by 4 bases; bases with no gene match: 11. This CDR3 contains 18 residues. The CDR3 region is CASSGRSLAGGLTDTQYF. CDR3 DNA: TGTGCCAGCAGTGGAAGGTCCCTAGCGGGGGGCCTCACAGATACGCAGTATTTT.

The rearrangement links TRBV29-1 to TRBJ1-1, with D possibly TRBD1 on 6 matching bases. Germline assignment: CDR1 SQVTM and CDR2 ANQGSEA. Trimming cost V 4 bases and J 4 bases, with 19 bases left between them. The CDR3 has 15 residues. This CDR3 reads CSVVTGTSWGTEAFF. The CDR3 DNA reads TGCAGCGTTGTAACAGGGACGAGTTGGGGCACTGAAGCTTTCTTT. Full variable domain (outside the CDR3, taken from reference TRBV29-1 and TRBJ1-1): SAVISQKPSRDICQRGTSLTIQCQVDSQVTMMFWYRQQPGQSLTLIATANQGSEATYESGFVIDKFPISRPNLTFSTLTVSNMSPEDSSIYLCSVVTGTSWGTEAFFGQGTRLTVV.

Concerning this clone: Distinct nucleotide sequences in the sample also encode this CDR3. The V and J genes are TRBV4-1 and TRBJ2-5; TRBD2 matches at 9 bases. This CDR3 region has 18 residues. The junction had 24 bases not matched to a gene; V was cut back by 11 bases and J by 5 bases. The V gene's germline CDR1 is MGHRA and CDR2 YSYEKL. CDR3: CAPSQGPRGSGGTETQYF. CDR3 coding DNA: TGCGCCCCTAGCCAAGGGCCAAGAGGTAGCGGGGGAACGGAGACCCAGTACTTC.

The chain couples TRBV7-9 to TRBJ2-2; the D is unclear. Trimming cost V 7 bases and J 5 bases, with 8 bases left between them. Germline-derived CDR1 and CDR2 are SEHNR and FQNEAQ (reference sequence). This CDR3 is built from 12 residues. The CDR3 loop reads CASTGETGELFF. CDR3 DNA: TGTGCCAGCACCGGTGAGACCGGGGAGCTGTTTTTT.

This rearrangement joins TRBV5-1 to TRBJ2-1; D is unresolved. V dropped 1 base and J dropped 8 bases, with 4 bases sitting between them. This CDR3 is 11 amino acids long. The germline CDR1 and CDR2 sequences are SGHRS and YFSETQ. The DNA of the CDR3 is TGCGCCAGCAGCTTGCGGGATGAGCAGTTCTTC. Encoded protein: CASSLRDEQFF.

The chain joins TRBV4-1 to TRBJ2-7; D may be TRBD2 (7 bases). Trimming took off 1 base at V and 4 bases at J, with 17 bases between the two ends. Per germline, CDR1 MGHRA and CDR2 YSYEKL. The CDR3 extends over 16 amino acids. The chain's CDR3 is CASSQGGGKKRYEQYF. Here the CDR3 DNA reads TGCGCCAGCAGCCAAGGGGGGGGCAAGAAGAGATACGAGCAGTACTTC.